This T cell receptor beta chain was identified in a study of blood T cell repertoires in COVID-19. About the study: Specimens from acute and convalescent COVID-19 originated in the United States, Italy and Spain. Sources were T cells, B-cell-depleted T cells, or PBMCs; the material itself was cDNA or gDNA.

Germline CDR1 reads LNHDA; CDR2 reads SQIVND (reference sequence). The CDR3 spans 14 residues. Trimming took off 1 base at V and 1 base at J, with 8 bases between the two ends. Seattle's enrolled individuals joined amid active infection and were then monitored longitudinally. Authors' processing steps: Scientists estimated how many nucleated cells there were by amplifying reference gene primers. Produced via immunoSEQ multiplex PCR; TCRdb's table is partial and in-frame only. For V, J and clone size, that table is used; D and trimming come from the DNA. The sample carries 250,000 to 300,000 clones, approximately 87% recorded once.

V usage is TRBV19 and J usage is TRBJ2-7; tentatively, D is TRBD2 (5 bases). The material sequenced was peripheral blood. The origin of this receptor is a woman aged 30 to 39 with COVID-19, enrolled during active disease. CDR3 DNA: TGTGCCAGTAGTATAGTCGGGAATTCCTACGAGCAGTACTTC. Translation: CASSIVGNSYEQYF.